The next 5 T cell receptor beta chains were all read from a single sample in a study of CD8 T cells in ankylosing spondylitis. General observations from the study: Several highly homologous variants made up a TCR beta motif that seemed to typify ankylosing spondylitis blood.

TCRdb itself ran the 5' RACE reads through MiXCR, one entry per CDR3 protein. The table shows 750,000 to 850,000 distinct CDR3 sequences, with 12% occurring only once. These TCRs are of unknown antigen specificity. The specimen sequenced was blood, either unsorted or a sorted T cell fraction (not recorded which). The receptors originated from a male donor with ankylosing spondylitis.

The chain carries TRBV4-3 and TRBJ2-1; D tentatively reads TRBD1 or TRBD2 (6 bases each). CDR1 and CDR2 from the germline V gene are LGHNA and YSLEER. This CDR3 is built from 15 residues. The germline V and J ends were trimmed by 0 bases and 9 bases, with 15 bases remaining between them. CDR3 in DNA: TGCGCCAGCAGCCAAGACGCGGAGGGGGGCACTGAGCAGTTCTTC. This sequence encodes CASSQDAEGGTEQFF.

This chain connects TRBV7-8 to TRBJ2-5; a possible D gene is TRBD1 (6 bases). Germline V gives CDR1 SGHVS, CDR2 FQNEAQ. This CDR3 comprises 13 residues. V was pared by 5 bases and J by 6 bases, with 13 bases between. The CDR3 spells CASSPQGWQTQYF. For the CDR3, the DNA is TGTGCCAGCAGCCCACAGGGCTGGCAGACCCAGTACTTC.

This clonotype was observed at least ten times. The gene calls are TRBV29-1 and TRBJ2-5; 9 bases are shared with TRBD2. This CDR3 comprises 14 residues. V trimming: 8 bases; J trimming: 2 bases; junction bases outside the gene matches: 9. Germline V gene lookup returns CDR1 SQVTM and CDR2 ANQGSEA. CDR3 residues: CSSRAGGRQETQYF. In DNA form, the CDR3 reads TGCAGCTCCCGGGCGGGAGGGAGGCAAGAGACCCAGTACTTC.

Only a few counts were recorded for this clonotype. The chain employs TRBV20-1 and TRBJ1-6; no clear D gene. Germline CDR1 is DFQATT and CDR2 is SNEGSKA (reference sequence). Trimming removed 0 bases from V and 8 bases from J, with 8 bases in between. This CDR3 has 13 residues. Here the CDR3 DNA reads TGCAGTGCTAGAGATGACACGGATTCACCCCTCCACTTT. Its protein is CSARDDTDSPLHF.

The chain carries TRBV20-1 and TRBJ2-3; 8 bases are a match to TRBD1. The trim removed 6 bases at V and 5 bases at J, leaving 7 bases unmatched. This CDR3 has 13 amino acids. Germline assignment: CDR1 DFQATT and CDR2 SNEGSKA (reference sequence). The CDR3 DNA follows: TGCAGTGCCACAAACAGGGGGGAAGATACGCAGTATTTT. Its protein product is CSATNRGEDTQYF.